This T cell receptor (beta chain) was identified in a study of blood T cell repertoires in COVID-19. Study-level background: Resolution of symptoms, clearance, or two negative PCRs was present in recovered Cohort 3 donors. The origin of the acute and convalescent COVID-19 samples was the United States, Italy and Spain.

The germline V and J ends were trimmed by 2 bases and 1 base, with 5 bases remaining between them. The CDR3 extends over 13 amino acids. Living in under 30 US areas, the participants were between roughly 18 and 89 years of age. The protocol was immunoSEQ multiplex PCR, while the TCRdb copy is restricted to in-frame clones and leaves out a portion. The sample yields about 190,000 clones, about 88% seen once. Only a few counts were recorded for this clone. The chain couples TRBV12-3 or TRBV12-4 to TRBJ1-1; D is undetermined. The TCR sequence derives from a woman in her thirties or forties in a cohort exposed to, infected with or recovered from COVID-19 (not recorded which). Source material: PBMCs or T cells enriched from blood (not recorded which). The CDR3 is CASSLLRNTEAFF. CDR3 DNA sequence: TGTGCCAGCAGTTTACTCCGGAACACTGAAGCTTTCTTT.